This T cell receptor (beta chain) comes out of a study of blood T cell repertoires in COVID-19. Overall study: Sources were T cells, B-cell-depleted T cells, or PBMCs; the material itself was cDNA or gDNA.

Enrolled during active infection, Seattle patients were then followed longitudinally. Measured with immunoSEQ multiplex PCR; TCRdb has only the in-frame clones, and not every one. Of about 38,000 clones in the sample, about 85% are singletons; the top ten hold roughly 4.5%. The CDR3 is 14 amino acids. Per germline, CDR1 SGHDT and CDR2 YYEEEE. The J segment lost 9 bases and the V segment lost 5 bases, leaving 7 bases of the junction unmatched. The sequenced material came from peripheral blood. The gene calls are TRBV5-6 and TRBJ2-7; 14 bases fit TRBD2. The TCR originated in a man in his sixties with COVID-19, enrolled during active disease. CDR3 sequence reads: CASSSGTSGSWQYF. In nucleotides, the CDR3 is TGTGCCAGCAGTTCGGGGACTAGCGGGAGTTGGCAGTACTTC.